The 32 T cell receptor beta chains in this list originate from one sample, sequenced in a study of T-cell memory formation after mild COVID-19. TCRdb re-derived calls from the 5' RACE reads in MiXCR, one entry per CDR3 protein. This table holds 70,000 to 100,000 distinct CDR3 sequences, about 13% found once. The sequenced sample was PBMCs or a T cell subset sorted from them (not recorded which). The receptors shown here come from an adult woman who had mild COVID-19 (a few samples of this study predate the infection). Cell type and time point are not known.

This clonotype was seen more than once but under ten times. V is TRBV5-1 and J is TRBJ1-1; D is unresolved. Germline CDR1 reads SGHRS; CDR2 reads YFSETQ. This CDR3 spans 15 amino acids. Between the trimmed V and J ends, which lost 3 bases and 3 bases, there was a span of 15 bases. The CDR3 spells CASSWTLGGDTEAFF. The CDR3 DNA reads TGCGCCAGCAGCTGGACCCTAGGCGGGGACACTGAAGCTTTCTTT.

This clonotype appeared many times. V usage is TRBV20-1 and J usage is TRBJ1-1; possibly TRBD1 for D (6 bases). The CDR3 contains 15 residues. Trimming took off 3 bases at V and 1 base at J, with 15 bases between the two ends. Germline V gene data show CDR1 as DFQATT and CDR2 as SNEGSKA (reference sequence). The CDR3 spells CSASLVTGANTEAFF. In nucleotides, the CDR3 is TGCAGTGCTAGCCTCGTGACAGGAGCGAACACTGAAGCTTTCTTT.

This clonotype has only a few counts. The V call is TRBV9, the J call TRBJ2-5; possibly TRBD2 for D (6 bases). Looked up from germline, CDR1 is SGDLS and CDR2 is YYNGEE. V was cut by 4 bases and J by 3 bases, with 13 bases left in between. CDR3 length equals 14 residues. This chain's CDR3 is CASSQAGSKETQYF. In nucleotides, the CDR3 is TGTGCCAGCAGCCAGGCGGGGTCGAAAGAGACCCAGTACTTC.

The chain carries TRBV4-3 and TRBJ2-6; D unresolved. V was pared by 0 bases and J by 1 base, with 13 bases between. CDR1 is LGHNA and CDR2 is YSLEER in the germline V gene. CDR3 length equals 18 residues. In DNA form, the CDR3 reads TGCGCCAGCAGCCAAGATGAAGGAAGATCGTCTGGGGCCAACGTCCTGACTTTC. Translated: CASSQDEGRSSGANVLTF.

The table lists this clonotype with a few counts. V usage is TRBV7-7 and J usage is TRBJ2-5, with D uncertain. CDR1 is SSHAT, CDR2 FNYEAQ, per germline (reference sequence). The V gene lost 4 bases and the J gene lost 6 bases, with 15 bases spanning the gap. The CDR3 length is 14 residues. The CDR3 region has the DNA TGTGCCAGCAGCTCAAACCCTGCAGAGAAGACCCAGTACTTC. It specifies CASSSNPAEKTQYF.

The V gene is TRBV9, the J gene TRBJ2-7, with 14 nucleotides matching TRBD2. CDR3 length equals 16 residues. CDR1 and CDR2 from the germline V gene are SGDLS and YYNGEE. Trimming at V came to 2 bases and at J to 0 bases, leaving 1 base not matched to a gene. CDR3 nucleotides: TGTGCCAGCAGCGTGGGGACTAGCGGGAGCTCCTACGAGCAGTACTTC. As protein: CASSVGTSGSSYEQYF.

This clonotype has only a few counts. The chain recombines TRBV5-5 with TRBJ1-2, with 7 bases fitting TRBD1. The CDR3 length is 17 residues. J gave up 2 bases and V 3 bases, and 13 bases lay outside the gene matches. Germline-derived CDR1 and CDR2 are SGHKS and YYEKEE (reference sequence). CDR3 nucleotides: TGTGCCAGCAGCTCGACGGTAACAGGGGATACGAACTATGGCTACACCTTC. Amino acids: CASSSTVTGDTNYGYTF.

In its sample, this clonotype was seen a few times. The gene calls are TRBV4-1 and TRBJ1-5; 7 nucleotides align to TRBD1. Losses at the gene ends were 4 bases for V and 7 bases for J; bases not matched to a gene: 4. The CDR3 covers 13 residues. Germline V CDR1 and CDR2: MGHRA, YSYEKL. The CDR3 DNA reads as TGCGCCAGCAGCCCTCAGGGGGACCAGCCCCAGCATTTT. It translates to CASSPQGDQPQHF.

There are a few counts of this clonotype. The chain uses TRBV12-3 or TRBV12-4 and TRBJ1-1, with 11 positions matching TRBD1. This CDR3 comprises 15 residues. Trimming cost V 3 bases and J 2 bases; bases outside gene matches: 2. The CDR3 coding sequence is TGTGCCAGCAGTTTCCGGACAGGGGGCAACACTGAAGCTTTCTTT. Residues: CASSFRTGGNTEAFF.

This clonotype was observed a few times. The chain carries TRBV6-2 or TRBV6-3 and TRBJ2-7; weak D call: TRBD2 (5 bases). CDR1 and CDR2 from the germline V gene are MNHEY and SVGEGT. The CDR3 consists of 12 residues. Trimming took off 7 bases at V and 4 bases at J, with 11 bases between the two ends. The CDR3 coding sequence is TGTGCCAGCACCGGACTGGGTTACGAGCAGTACTTC. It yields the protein CASTGLGYEQYF.

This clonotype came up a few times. CDR3 bases: TGTGCCAGCAGCCAAGATGCTTATGGCTCCTACAATGAGCAGTTCTTC. The encoded protein is CASSQDAYGSYNEQFF. V gene TRBV3-1 combines with J gene TRBJ2-1, with D unresolved. The V gene's germline CDR1 is LGHDT and CDR2 YNNKEL (reference sequence). The length of the CDR3 is 16 residues. V was trimmed by 0 bases and J by 0 bases, leaving 9 bases between them.

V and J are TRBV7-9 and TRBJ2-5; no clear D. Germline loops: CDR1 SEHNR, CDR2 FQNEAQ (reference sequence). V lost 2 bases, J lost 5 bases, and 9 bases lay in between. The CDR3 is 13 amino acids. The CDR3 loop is CASSLPSGETQYF. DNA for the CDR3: TGTGCCAGCAGCTTACCTTCCGGGGAGACCCAGTACTTC.

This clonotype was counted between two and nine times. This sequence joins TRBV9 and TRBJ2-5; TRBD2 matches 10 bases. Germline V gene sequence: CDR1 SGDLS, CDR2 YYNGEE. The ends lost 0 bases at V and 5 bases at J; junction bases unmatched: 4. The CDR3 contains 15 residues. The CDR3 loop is CASSVEGTSEETQYF. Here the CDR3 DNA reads TGTGCCAGCAGCGTAGAGGGGACTAGCGAGGAGACCCAGTACTTC.

CDR3 in DNA: TGTGCCAGCAGCCTTCTACATGTTTCGCGCTCCTACAATGAGCAGTTCTTC. As protein: CASSLLHVSRSYNEQFF. This sequence joins TRBV7-9 and TRBJ2-1; D is uncertain. The ends were cut back, 5 bases at V and 0 bases at J, with 17 bases in the middle. This CDR3 has 17 amino acids. CDR1 and CDR2 (germline): SEHNR, FQNEAQ (reference sequence). Supplemented by reference TRBV7-9 and TRBJ2-1, the full variable domain reads DTGVSQNPRHKITKRGQNVTFRCDPISEHNRLYWYRQTLGQGPEFLTYFQNEAQLEKSRLLSDRFSAERPKGSFSTLEIQRTEQGDSAMYLCASSLLHVSRSYNEQFFGPGTRLTVL.

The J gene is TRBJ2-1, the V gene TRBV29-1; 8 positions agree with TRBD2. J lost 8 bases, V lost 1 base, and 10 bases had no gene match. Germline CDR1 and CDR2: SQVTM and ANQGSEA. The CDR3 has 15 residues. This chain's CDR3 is CSVEGQPLRGDEQFF. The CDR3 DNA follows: TGCAGCGTTGAAGGACAACCCCTGCGGGGGGATGAGCAGTTCTTC.

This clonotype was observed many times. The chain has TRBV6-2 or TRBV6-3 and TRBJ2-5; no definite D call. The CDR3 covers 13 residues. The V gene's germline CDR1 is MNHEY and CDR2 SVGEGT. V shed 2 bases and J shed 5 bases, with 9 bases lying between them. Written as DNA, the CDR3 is TGTGCCAGCAGTTACGACCGGTGGGAGACCCAGTACTTC. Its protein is CASSYDRWETQYF.

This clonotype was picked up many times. DNA for the CDR3: TGTGCCAGCAGTTACGGGTCGAGTGTGGATACGCAGTATTTT. This gives the protein CASSYGSSVDTQYF. V is TRBV6-2 or TRBV6-3 and J is TRBJ2-3, with unresolved D. The V gene lost 2 bases and the J gene lost 6 bases, with 12 bases spanning the gap. CDR3 length: 14 residues. The germline CDR1 and CDR2 sequences are MNHEY and SVGEGT.

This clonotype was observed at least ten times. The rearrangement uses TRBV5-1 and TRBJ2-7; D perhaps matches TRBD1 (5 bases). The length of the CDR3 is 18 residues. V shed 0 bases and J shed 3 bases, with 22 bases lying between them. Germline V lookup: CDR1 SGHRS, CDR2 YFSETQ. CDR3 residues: CASSLVPQGPGSIYEQYF. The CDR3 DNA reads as TGCGCCAGCAGCTTGGTGCCTCAGGGCCCTGGCTCTATCTACGAGCAGTACTTC.

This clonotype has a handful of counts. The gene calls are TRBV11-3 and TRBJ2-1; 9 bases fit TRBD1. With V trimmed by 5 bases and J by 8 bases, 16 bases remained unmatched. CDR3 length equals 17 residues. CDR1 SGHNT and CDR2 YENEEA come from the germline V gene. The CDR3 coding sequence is TGTGCCAGCAGCCACGGACAGGGGCCCTTACCTATCGATGAGCAGTTCTTC. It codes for CASSHGQGPLPIDEQFF.

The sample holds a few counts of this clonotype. The DNA of the CDR3 is TGTGCCAGCAGCTCGACAGGGCAAGAGACCCAGTACTTC. Translation: CASSSTGQETQYF. This chain connects TRBV13 to TRBJ2-5; 7 bases line up with TRBD1. Trimming cost V 4 bases and J 2 bases; bases outside gene matches: 1. Germline lookup yields CDR1 PRHDT and CDR2 FYEKMQ (reference sequence). The CDR3 runs to 13 residues.

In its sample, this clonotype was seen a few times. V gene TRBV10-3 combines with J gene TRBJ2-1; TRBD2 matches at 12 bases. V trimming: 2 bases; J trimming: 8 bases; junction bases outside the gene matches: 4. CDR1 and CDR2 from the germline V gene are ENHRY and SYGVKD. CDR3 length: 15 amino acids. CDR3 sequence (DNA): TGTGCCATCAGTGAGCGGACTAGCGGGATCGATGAGCAGTTCTTC. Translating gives CAISERTSGIDEQFF.

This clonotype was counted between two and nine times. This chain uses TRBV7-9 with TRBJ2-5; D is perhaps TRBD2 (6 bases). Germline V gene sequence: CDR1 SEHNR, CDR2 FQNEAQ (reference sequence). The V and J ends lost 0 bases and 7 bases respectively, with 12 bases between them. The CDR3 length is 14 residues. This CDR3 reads CASSLAGTGGTQYF. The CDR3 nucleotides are TGTGCCAGCAGCTTAGCGGGGACCGGGGGGACCCAGTACTTC.

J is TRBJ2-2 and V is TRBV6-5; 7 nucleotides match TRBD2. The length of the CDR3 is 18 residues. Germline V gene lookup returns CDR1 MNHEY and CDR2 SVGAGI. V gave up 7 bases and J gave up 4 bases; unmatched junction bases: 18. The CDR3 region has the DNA TGTGCCAGCACAGGTTGGGAGGGAAGTTGGTTGGGCACCGGGGAGCTGTTTTTT. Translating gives CASTGWEGSWLGTGELFF.

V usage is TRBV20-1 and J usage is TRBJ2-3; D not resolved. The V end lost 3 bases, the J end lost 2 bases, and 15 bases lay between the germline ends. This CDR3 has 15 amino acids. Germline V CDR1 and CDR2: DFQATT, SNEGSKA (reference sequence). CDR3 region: CSASLNPGDTDTQYF. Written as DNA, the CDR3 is TGCAGTGCTAGTCTCAACCCTGGAGACACAGATACGCAGTATTTT.

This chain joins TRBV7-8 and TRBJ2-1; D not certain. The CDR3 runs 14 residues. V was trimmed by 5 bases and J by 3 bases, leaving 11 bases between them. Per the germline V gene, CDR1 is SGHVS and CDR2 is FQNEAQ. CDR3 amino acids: CASSRRIDYNEQFF. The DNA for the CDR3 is TGTGCCAGCAGCCGGAGAATCGACTACAATGAGCAGTTCTTC.

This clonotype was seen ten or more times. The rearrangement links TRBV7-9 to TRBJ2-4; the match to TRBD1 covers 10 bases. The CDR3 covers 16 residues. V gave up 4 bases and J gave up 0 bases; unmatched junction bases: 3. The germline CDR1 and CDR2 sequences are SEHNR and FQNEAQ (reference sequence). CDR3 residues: CASSSDRGIAKNIQYF. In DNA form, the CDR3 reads TGTGCCAGCAGCTCGGACAGGGGGATAGCCAAAAACATTCAGTACTTC.

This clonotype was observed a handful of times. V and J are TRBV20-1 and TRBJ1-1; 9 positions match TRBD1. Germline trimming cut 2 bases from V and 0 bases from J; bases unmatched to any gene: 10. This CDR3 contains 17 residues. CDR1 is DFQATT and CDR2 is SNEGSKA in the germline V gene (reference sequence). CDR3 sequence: CSARTDRTGVMNTEAFF. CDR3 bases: TGCAGTGCTAGAACCGACCGGACAGGGGTCATGAACACTGAAGCTTTCTTT.

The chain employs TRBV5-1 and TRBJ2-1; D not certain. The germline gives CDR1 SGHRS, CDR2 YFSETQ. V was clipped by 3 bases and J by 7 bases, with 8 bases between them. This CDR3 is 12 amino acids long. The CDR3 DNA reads TGCGCCAGCAGCTCGTATGGGAATGAGCAGTTCTTC. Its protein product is CASSSYGNEQFF.

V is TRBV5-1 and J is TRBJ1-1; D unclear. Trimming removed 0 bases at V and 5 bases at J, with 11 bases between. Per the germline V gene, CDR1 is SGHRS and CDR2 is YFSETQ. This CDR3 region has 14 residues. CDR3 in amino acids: CASSLDPGETEAFF. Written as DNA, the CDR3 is TGCGCCAGCAGCTTGGACCCCGGAGAAACTGAAGCTTTCTTT.

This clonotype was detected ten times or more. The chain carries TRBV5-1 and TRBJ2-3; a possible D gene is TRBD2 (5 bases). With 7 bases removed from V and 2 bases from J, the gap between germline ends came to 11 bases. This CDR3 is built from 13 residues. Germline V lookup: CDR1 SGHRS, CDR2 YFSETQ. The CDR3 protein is CASEGGLTDTQYF. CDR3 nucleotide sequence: TGCGCCAGCGAGGGCGGACTCACAGATACGCAGTATTTT.

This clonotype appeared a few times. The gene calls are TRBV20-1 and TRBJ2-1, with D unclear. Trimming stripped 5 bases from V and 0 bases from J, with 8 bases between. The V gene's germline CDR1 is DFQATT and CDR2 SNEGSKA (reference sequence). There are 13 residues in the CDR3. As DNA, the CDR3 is TGCAGTGCTCTTAGAAGCTCCTACAATGAGCAGTTCTTC. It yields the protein CSALRSSYNEQFF.

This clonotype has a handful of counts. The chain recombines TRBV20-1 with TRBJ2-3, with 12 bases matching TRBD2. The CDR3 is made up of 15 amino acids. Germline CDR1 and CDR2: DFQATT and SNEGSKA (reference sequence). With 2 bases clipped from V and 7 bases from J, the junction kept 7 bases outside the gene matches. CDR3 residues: CSARSGLAGLHTQYF. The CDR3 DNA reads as TGCAGTGCTAGATCGGGACTAGCGGGCCTCCATACGCAGTATTTT.